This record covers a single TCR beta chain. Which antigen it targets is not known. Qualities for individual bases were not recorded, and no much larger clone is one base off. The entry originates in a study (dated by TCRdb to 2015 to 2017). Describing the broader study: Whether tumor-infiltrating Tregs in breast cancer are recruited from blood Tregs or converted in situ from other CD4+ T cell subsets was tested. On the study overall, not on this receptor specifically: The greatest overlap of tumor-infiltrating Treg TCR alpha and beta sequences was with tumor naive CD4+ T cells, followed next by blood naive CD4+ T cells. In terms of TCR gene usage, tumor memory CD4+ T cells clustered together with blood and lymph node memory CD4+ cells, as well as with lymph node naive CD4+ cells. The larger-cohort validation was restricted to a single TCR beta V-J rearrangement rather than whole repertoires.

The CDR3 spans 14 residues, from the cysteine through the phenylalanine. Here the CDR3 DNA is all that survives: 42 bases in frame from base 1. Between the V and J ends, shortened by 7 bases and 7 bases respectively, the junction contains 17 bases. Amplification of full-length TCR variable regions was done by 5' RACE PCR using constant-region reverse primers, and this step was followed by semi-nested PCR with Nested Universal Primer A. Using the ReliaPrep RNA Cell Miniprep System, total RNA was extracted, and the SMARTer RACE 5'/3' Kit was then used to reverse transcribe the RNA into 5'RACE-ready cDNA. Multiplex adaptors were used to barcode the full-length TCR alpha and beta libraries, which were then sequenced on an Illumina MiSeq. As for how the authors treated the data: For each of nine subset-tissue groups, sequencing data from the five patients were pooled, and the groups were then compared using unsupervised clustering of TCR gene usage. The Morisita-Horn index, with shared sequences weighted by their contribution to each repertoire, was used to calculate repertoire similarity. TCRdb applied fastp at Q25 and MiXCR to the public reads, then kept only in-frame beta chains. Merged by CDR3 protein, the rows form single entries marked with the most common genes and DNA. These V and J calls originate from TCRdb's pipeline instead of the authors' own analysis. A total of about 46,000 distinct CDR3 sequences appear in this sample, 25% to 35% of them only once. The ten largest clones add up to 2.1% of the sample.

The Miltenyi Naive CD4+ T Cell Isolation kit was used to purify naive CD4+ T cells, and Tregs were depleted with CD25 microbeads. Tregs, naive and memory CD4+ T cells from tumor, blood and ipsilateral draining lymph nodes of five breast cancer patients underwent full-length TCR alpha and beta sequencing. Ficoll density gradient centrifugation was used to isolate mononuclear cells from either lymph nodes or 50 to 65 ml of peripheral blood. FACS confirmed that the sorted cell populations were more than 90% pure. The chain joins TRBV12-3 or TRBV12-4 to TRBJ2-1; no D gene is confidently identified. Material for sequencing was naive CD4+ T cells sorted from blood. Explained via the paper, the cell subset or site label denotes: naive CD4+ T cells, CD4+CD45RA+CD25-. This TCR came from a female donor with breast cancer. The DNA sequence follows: TGTGCCAGCACCTTCGGGCTAGTCGGGAATGAGCAGTTCTTC. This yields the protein CASTFGLVGNEQFF.